These 10 T cell receptor beta chains share one sample of origin, sequenced in a study of CXCR3-negative and CXCR3-positive naive CD8 T cells. Study-wide results and caveats: TRB CDR3s were more hydrophobic in CXCR3-positive than in CXCR3-negative naive cells.

These receptors' antigens are unknown. The TRB cDNA libraries were prepared by 5' RACE with UMI labels. TCRdb re-called the 5' RACE reads, yielding one record per CDR3 amino acid sequence without DNA. The sample has 110,000 or so distinct CDR3 sequences, and its top ten clones hold about 0.34%. Sequencing used naive CXCR3+ CD8+ T cells from blood. Subset described: CD45RO-CCR7+CD27+CD95- naive CD8+ T cells expressing CXCR3 (TNR3+). Source of these receptors: a human donor in good health. Some clones in this sample may be carry-over from other donors' samples.

V usage is TRBV28 and J usage is TRBJ2-7; TCRdb's D call, TRBD1, is unchecked because there is no DNA. This CDR3 region has 15 residues. Germline V lookup: CDR1 MDHEN, CDR2 SYDVKM. The CDR3 protein is CASSHLGGGLWEQYF.

J is TRBJ2-7 and V is TRBV5-1; TCRdb indicates TRBD2, and absent DNA this call remains unverified. Per germline, CDR1 SGHRS and CDR2 YFSETQ. This CDR3 region has 16 residues. CDR3 sequence: CASSLRVTAGVYEQYF.

The rearrangement uses TRBV4-3 and TRBJ2-3; TCRdb proposes TRBD2, but this gene call is untestable without DNA. Germline values: CDR1 LGHNA, CDR2 YSLEER. The CDR3 covers 16 residues. The CDR3 sequence: CASSQGVAGVPDTQYF.

This rearrangement joins TRBV20-1 to TRBJ2-7; TCRdb names TRBD1, which stays unverified in the absence of DNA. The length of the CDR3 is 16 residues. The germline gives CDR1 DFQATT, CDR2 SNEGSKA (reference sequence). The CDR3 here is CSARAGVSTTTYEQYF.

This chain links TRBV7-9 with TRBJ2-3; TCRdb indicates TRBD2, and absent DNA this call remains unverified. This CDR3 region has 15 residues. Germline CDR1 SEHNR, CDR2 FQNEAQ (reference sequence). The CDR3 spells CASSPPQSYTDTQYF.

V and J are TRBV9 and TRBJ2-7; TCRdb's D call, TRBD1, is unchecked because there is no DNA. Germline CDR1 is SGDLS and CDR2 is YYNGEE. The CDR3 consists of 15 residues. The chain's CDR3 is CASSVSGVTGDEQYF.

The chain employs TRBV4-1 and TRBJ2-3. This CDR3 is 15 amino acids long. Germline CDR1 and CDR2: MGHRA and YSYEKL. Here the CDR3 reads CASSQVPEKQDTQYF.

The genes are TRBV30 and TRBJ1-1; TCRdb names TRBD1, which stays unverified in the absence of DNA. Germline CDR1 GTSNPN, CDR2 SVGIG (reference sequence). The length of the CDR3 is 18 residues. This chain's CDR3 is CAWTPRRGTARGDTEAFF.

This sequence joins TRBV7-9 and TRBJ2-2; the D gene TCRdb calls, TRBD1, cannot be checked with no DNA. This CDR3 is built from 15 residues. The V gene's germline CDR1 is SEHNR and CDR2 FQNEAQ (reference sequence). The CDR3 loop is CASTRQGTNTGELFF.

This sequence joins TRBV5-6 and TRBJ1-1; the TCRdb D gene call, TRBD1, has no DNA to confirm it. The germline CDR1 and CDR2 sequences are SGHDT and YYEEEE. The CDR3 contains 17 residues. The CDR3 protein is CASSDTRQGSVNTEAFF.